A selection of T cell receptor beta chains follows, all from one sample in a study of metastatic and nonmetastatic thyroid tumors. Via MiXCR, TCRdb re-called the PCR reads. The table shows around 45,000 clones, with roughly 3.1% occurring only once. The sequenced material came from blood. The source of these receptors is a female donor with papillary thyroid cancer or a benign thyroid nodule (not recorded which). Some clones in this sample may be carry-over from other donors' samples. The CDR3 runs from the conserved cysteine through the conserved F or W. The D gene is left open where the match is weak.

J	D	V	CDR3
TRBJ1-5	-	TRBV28	CASSFMAANSNQPQHF
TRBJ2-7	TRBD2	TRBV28	CASSPTSGVTYEQYF
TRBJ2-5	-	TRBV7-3	CASSLGVQEETQYF
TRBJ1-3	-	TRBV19	CASSISGPGNTIYF
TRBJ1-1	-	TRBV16	CASSQWLGREAFF
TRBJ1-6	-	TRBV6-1	CASSPGQVENSPLHF
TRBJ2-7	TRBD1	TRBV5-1	CASSSQSSGTGSEQYF
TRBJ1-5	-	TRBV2	CASNRSDQPQHF
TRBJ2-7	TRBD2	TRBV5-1	CASSLILAGFNEQYF
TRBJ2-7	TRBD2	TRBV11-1	CASSSPGLAGYEQYF